The present T cell receptor beta chain was sequenced within a study of CD8 T cells in Susac syndrome (dated by TCRdb to between 2018 and 2020). In the study overall: The study used repertoire sequencing to test whether antigen drove CD8+ T cell activation and differentiation in Susac syndrome. What the authors observed across the whole study: The number of individuals in the TCR sequencing and HLA analysis was recognized as being relatively small.

CDR1 and CDR2 are read off the germline V gene as KGHSY and FQNENV. The CDR3 covers 13 residues, taking in both the cysteine and the phenylalanine. Only the CDR3 DNA is retained, 39 bases long and in frame from the first base. Cut back by 1 base and 5 bases, the V and J ends lie 8 bases apart. To note about this clonotype: No cognate antigen has been identified for it. Nothing much larger sits one base from this clone, and base qualities are not available.

High-throughput TCR beta sequencing profiled peripheral blood CD8+ and CD4+ T cells from healthy donors, Susac syndrome patients and multiple sclerosis patients. Treatment-naive patients with stable or active relapsing-remitting disease fulfilling revised McDonald criteria were used as multiple sclerosis controls. Bulk CD8+ and CD4+ T cells were purified by magnetic negative isolation, whereas CD8+ TEMRA cells were enriched by FACS. Blood was collected in EDTA tubes and processed within 24 hours, with PBMCs isolated through density gradient centrifugation. PBMCs intended for TCR sequencing were cryopreserved in liquid nitrogen and thawed later in a water bath at 37 degrees C. A purity of at least 90% was achieved for sorted or isolated CD4+, CD8+ and CD8+ TEMRA cells. RNA was extracted using the RNeasy kit, and about 0.5 to 1 ug of the RNA was reverse transcribed with random hexamers. The immunoSEQ multiplex PCR assay, covering 54 Vbeta and 13 Jbeta segments, was used to amplify TCR beta CDR3 regions. Bias from PCR amplification was corrected by using a synthetic template baseline for primer optimization and for computational correction. Concerning the study's data processing: Reads were annotated to V, D and J genes per IMGT and analyzed with immunoSEQ Analyzer, keeping only productive sequences. Clonality was calculated as one minus the Shannon entropy normalized by log2 of the number of productive unique sequences. Public and private clones were assessed among the 100 most prevalent clones of each patient and control. Clones were defined as Susac-specific if absent from the healthy and MS cohorts, from 1052 published viral clones and from other ImmuneACCESS disease sequences. The raw public data were reprocessed by TCRdb itself: fastp quality trimming at Q25, MiXCR clonotype calling, in-frame beta chains only. Merged by CDR3 protein, the rows form single entries marked with the most common genes and DNA. These V and J calls rely on TCRdb rather than the paper's analysis. This sample gives 100,000 to 150,000 distinct CDR3 sequences in total; about 92% of them show up just once. The ten most abundant clones make up around 0.085% of the sample.

The sequencing input was CD4+ T cells from PBMCs. The receptor's source is a human donor with multiple sclerosis. The rearranged chain carries TRBV16 and TRBJ1-1; no confident D gene assignment can be made. The CDR3 has the sequence CASSQLPGTEAFF. The nucleotide sequence is TGTGCCAGCAGCCAATTGCCCGGGACTGAAGCTTTCTTT. Where the CDR3 stops, the reference TRBV16 and TRBJ1-1 genes take over; the full variable domain is GEEVAQTPKHLVRGEGQKAKLYCAPIKGHSYVFWYQQVLKNEFKFLISFQNENVFDETGMPKERFSAKCLPNSPCSLEIQATKLEDSAVYFCASSQLPGTEAFFGQGTRLTVV.